The source of this T cell receptor beta chain is a study of T cells after posttransplantation cyclophosphamide. Profiled with immunoSEQ multiplex PCR; TCRdb holds only in-frame clones, not every one. The data show some 66,000 clones, 80% to 95% seen once. The TCR was taken from a woman in her thirties in good health and a related stem cell transplant donor. Source material: PBMCs.

The DNA for the CDR3 is TGCAGCGTGGGACAGGGCTACCAAGAGACCCAGTACTTC. Encoded protein: CSVGQGYQETQYF. This chain uses TRBV29-1 with TRBJ2-5, with TRBD1 matching over 9 bases. V lost 6 bases, J lost 0 bases, and 2 bases stayed unmatched. Germline V gene sequence: CDR1 SQVTM, CDR2 ANQGSEA. This CDR3 contains 13 residues.